This T cell receptor (beta chain) was documented in a study of blood T cell repertoires in COVID-19. On the study more broadly: From T cells, B-cell-depleted T cells, or PBMCs came the material, which was cDNA or gDNA.

The authors' processing: The authors estimated nucleated cell counts from reference gene primer amplification. Measured with immunoSEQ multiplex PCR; TCRdb has only the in-frame clones, and not every one. For V, J and clone size, that table is used; D and trimming come from the DNA. The repertoire holds hundreds of thousands of clones, with roughly 90% as singletons. Symptom resolution, clearance, or two negative PCRs marked the recovered donors of Cohort 3. With 9 bases removed from V and 2 bases from J, the gap between germline ends came to 19 bases. CDR1 LNHDA and CDR2 SQIVND come from the germline V gene (reference sequence). This CDR3 has 16 residues.

The chain is built from TRBV19 and TRBJ2-2, with unresolved D. This TCR was sampled from a man in his forties who had recovered from COVID-19. The material sequenced was PBMCs or T cells enriched from blood (not recorded which). CDR3 sequence (DNA): TGTGCCAGGCAACAAAAAGGCAGGAAAAACACCGGGGAGCTGTTTTTT. Translating gives CARQQKGRKNTGELFF.